This entry lists 9 T cell receptor beta chains sequenced from one sample in a study of cytomegalovirus exposure and HLA in healthy donors (dated 2017 in TCRdb). Library creation used the immunoSEQ multiplex PCR assay. For the multiplex PCR, a mixture combining 60 forward primers for TCR Vbeta segments and 13 reverse primers for TCR Jbeta segments was used. The immuneACCESS repertoire file appears here via TCRdb, limited to in-frame rearrangements. These files lack a portion of the clones; in checked studies, under half of the deficit traces to unresolved V genes, and the cause of the others is not known. The sample table records 50,000 or so clones; roughly 72% of these occur just once. About 9.7% of the sample comes from the top ten. The sequencing sample was made of PBMCs. These receptors all stem from a woman aged 50 to 60 in good health and CMV-seronegative.

The V call is TRBV2, the J call TRBJ2-2; D is possibly TRBD1 (5 bases). Germline V gene data show CDR1 as SNHLY and CDR2 as FYNNEI. This CDR3 has 17 residues. The V gene lost 1 base and the J gene lost 4 bases, with 16 bases spanning the gap. CDR3 in DNA: TGTGCCAGCAGTGAAGAAGGGGCGTGGGGCCCCACCGGGGAGCTGTTTTTT. It encodes CASSEEGAWGPTGELFF.

This rearrangement joins TRBV9 to TRBJ1-1; no clear D gene. V was shortened by 0 bases and J by 1 base, with 7 bases between the two germline ends. The germline gives CDR1 SGDLS, CDR2 YYNGEE. This CDR3 is 14 amino acids long. CDR3 in DNA: TGTGCCAGCAGCGTAGGACAACAGAACACTGAAGCTTTCTTT. Amino acid sequence: CASSVGQQNTEAFF. Drawing the rest from reference TRBV9 and TRBJ1-1, the complete variable domain is DSGVTQTPKHLITATGQRVTLRCSPRSGDLSVYWYQQSLDQGLQFLIQYYNGEERAKGNILERFSAQQFPDLHSELNLSSLELGDSALYFCASSVGQQNTEAFFGQGTRLTVV.

The chain employs TRBV27 and TRBJ1-5, with 10 bases lining up with TRBD1. Germline V gene sequence: CDR1 MNHEY, CDR2 SMNVEV (reference sequence). The CDR3 sequence is 16 residues long. Trimming removed 6 bases from V and 5 bases from J; junction bases left unmatched: 10. The CDR3 sequence is CASSLRQGAMDQPQHF. The CDR3 nucleotides are TGTGCCAGCAGCCTGAGACAGGGGGCGATGGATCAGCCCCAGCATTTT.

The gene calls are TRBV4-2 and TRBJ1-2; tentative D call: TRBD1 (5 bases). CDR3 length equals 16 residues. Germline V gene data show CDR1 as LGHNA and CDR2 as YNFKEQ. The V gene lost 2 bases and the J gene lost 0 bases, with 13 bases spanning the gap. CDR3 nucleotide sequence: TGTGCCAGCAGCCAAAGTCAGGGAAACCCTAACTATGGCTACACCTTC. This gives the protein CASSQSQGNPNYGYTF.

V gene TRBV6-4 combines with J gene TRBJ1-3, with a weak D call TRBD1 (6 bases). Germline V gene sequence: CDR1 MRHNA, CDR2 SNTAGT. The CDR3 loop spans 14 amino acids. Trimming took 4 bases from V and 0 from J, leaving 7 bases between them. The CDR3 coding sequence is TGTGCCAGCAGTGCGGACAGCTCTGGAAACACCATATATTTT. Its protein product is CASSADSSGNTIYF.

The chain combines TRBV4-2 with TRBJ2-7, with 9 nucleotides matching TRBD1. Germline assignment: CDR1 LGHNA and CDR2 YNFKEQ. The CDR3 runs to 12 residues. Losses at the gene ends were 8 bases for V and 5 bases for J; bases not matched to a gene: 4. CDR3 sequence reads: CASGQGIHEQYF. In DNA, the CDR3 is TGTGCCAGCGGACAGGGGATCCACGAGCAGTACTTC.

This clone was counted between two and nine times. The chain carries TRBV7-9 and TRBJ2-5, with 10 bases fitting TRBD2. The J segment lost 3 bases and the V segment lost 5 bases, leaving 3 bases of the junction unmatched. This CDR3 has 14 residues. CDR1 SEHNR and CDR2 FQNEAQ come from the germline V gene (reference sequence). The CDR3 spells CASSATSGKETQYF. CDR3 DNA sequence: TGTGCCAGCAGCGCAACTAGCGGGAAAGAGACCCAGTACTTC. Using reference TRBV7-9 and TRBJ2-5 for the parts outside the CDR3, the full variable domain is DTGVSQNPRHKITKRGQNVTFRCDPISEHNRLYWYRQTLGQGPEFLTYFQNEAQLEKSRLLSDRFSAERPKGSFSTLEIQRTEQGDSAMYLCASSATSGKETQYFGPGTRLLVL.

The chain links TRBV27 to TRBJ2-7; TRBD1 aligns across 10 bases. The length of the CDR3 is 15 residues. Germline-derived CDR1 and CDR2 are MNHEY and SMNVEV (reference sequence). V dropped 2 bases and J dropped 4; count of bases not matched to a gene: 5. As DNA, the CDR3 is TGTGCCAGCAGTTTAGGGACAGGGGTTCGATACGAGCAGTACTTC. It encodes CASSLGTGVRYEQYF.

This clone was seen once. A read error is likely, as this CDR3 ends without the conserved phenylalanine or tryptophan. V and J are TRBV6-1 and TRBJ1-1, with a possible D match to TRBD1 (6 bases). Trimming took 3 bases from V and 8 from J, leaving 16 bases between them. This CDR3 is built from 14 residues. The germline V gene has CDR1 MNHNS and CDR2 SASEGT. CDR3 residues: CASSEQGSGGEAFV. CDR3 coding DNA: TGTGCCAGCAGTGAGCAGGGGAGTGGTGGGGAAGCTTTCGTT.